The source of this TCR beta chain is a study of shared clonotypes between healthy human individuals. Background on the study: The study enrolled a couple of women and three men aged 18 to 49. CD4 naive and CD4 memory each took three plates per donor, while CD8 naive took two and CD8 memory one.

TCRdb's copy holds only in-frame clones and misses some; the assay was immunoSEQ multiplex PCR. The table includes hundreds of thousands of clones, approximately 95% detected once. V lost 2 bases and J lost 0, with 6 bases in between. This CDR3 is 13 amino acids long. The germline CDR1 and CDR2 sequences are SGHDT and YYEEEE. Details on this clone: The antigen is unknown.

Overall study results and limits: Relative to their counterparts shared across all four donors, non-shared clonotypes exhibited diminished generation probabilities. Clonotype sharing among donors was expected to depend on sequencing depth.

The source is a woman younger than 45 in good health. Sequencing input: naive CD4+ T cells sorted from blood. This sample's subset: CD45RA+ positively selected. This sequence joins TRBV5-6 and TRBJ2-7; no definite D call. The CDR3 is CASSFSNSYEQYF. The CDR3 DNA follows: TGTGCCAGCAGCTTTTCAAACTCCTACGAGCAGTACTTC.